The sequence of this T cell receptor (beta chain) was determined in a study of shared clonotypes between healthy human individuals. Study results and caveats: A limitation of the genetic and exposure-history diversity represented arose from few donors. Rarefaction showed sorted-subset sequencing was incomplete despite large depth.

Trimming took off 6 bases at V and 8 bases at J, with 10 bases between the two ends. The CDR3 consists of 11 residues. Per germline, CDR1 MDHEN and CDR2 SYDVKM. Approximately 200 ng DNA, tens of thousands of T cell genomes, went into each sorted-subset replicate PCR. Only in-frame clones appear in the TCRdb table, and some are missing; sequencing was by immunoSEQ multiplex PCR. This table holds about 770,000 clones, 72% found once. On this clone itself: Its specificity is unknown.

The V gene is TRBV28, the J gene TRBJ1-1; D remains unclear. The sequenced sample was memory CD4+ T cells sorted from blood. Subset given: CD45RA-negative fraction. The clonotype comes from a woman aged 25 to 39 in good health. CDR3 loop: CASSPRREAFF. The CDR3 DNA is TGTGCCAGCAGCCCTAGGAGAGAAGCTTTCTTT.